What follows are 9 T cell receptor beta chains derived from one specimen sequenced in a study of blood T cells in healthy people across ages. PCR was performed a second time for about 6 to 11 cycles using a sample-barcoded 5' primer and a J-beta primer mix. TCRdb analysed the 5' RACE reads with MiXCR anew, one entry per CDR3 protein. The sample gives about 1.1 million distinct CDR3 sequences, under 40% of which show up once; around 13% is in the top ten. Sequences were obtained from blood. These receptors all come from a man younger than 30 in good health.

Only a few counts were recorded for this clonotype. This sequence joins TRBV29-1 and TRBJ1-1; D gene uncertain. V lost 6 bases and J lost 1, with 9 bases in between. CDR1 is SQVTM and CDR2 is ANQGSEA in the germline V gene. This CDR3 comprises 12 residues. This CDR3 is CSVRGPNTEAFF. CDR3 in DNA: TGCAGCGTACGCGGGCCGAACACTGAAGCTTTCTTT.

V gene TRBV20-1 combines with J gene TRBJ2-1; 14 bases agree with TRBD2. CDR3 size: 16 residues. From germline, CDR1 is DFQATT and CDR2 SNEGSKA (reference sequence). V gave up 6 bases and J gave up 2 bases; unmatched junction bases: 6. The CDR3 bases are TGCAGTGCGAAAGGACTAGCGGGGGGTACCTACAATGAGCAGTTCTTC. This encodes CSAKGLAGGTYNEQFF.

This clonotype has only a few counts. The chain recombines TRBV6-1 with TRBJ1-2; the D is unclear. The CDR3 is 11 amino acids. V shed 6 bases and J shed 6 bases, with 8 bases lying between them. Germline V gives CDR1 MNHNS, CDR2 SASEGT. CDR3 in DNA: TGTGCCAGCAGGACGGAGGATGGCTACACCTTC. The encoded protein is CASRTEDGYTF.

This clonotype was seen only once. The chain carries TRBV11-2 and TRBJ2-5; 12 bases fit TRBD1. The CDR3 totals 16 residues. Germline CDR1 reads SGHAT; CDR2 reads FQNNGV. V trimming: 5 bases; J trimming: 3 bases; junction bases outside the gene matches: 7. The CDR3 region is CASSAGTGGIKETQYF. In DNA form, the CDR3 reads TGTGCCAGCAGCGCCGGGACAGGGGGCATCAAAGAGACCCAGTACTTC.

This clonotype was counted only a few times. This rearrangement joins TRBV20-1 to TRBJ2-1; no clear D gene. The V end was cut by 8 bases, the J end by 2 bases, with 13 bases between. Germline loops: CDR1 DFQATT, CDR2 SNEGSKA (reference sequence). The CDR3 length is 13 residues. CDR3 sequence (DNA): TGCAGTTCTTTACGATCCGCCTACAATGAGCAGTTCTTC. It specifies CSSLRSAYNEQFF.

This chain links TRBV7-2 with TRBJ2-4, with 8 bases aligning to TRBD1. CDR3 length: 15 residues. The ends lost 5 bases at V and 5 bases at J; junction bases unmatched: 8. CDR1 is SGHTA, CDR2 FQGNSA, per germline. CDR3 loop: CASSATGTGQNIQYF. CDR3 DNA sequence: TGTGCCAGCAGCGCGACCGGGACAGGCCAAAACATTCAGTACTTC.

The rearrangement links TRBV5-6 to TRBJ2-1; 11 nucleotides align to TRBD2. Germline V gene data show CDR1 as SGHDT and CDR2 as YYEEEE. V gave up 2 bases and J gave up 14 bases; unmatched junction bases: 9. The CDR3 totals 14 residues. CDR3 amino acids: CASSFGTSGLAKFF. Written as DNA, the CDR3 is TGTGCCAGCAGCTTCGGGACTAGCGGCCTAGCTAAGTTCTTC. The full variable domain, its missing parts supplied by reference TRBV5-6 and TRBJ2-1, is DAGVTQSPTHLIKTRGQQVTLRCSPKSGHDTVSWYQQALGQGPQFIFQYYEEEERQRGNFPDRFSGHQFPNYSSELNVNALLLGDSALYLCASSFGTSGLAKFFGPGTRLTVL.

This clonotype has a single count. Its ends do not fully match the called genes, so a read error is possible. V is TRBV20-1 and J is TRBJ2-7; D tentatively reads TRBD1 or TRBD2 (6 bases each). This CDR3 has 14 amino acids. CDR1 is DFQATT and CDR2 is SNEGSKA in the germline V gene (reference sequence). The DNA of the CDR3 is TGCAGTGCTGGAGATGAGGGGGGTTCCTACGAGCAGTACTTC. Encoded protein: CSAGDEGGSYEQYF.

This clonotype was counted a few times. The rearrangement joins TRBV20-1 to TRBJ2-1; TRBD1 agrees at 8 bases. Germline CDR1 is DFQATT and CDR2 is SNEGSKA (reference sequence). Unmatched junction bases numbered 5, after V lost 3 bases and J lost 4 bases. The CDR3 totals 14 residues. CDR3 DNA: TGCAGTGCTAGGGAGTGGACAGGGTACAATGAGCAGTTCTTC. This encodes CSAREWTGYNEQFF.